This entry is about one T cell receptor beta chain. Its antigen remains unidentified. The data stem from a study of cytomegalovirus exposure and HLA in healthy donors. Study details: A preliminary data release comprised 91 million or so unique TCRs obtained from HLA-typed donors. The study's findings and limits: Many donors shared some public TCRs, even though most TCR sequences were rare. A previous analysis found most TCR beta V segments productive roughly 90% or roughly 30% of the time.

Vbeta (60) and Jbeta (13) primers were used in the PCR. Using immunoSEQ multiplex PCR, the repertoire was profiled, and TCRdb retains in-frame clones only, with some absent. The sample has some 150,000 clones, 65% to 80% seen once; the top ten hold around 1.9%. The CDR3 has 14 residues. CDR1 is SGHRS, CDR2 YFSETQ, per germline. V shed 1 base and J shed 5 bases, with 12 bases lying between them. This sequence originates from a man aged 35 to 55 in good health and CMV-seronegative. Sequencing was carried out using PBMCs. The V and J genes are TRBV5-1 and TRBJ2-5, with no clear D. The CDR3 region has the DNA TGCGCCAGCAGCTTGTTCTCCCAAGAGGAGACCCAGTACTTC. This encodes CASSLFSQEETQYF.